A single sample is the source of the 27 T cell receptor beta chains below, sequenced in a study of identical twins. TCRdb independently ran MiXCR on the 5' RACE reads; one entry per CDR3 protein. This sample has 750,000 to 950,000 distinct CDR3 sequences; around 12% occur once, and the top ten carry around 1.6%. These same data were also listed under a study on yellow fever vaccine responses in identical twins.

The sample consisted of PBMCs. The receptors stem from a woman between 18 and 30 years old in good health.

This clonotype was seen only a few times. The genes are TRBV25-1 and TRBJ1-6, with a possible D match to TRBD1 (5 bases). The V end lost 5 bases, the J end lost 0 bases, and 14 bases lay between the germline ends. This CDR3 has 17 residues. Germline V gives CDR1 MGHDK, CDR2 SYGVNS. CDR3 nucleotide sequence: TGTGCCAGCAGTTGGGGGGAACGGAGCTCCTATAATTCACCCCTCCACTTT. It yields the protein CASSWGERSSYNSPLHF.

This clonotype appeared a few times. This sequence joins TRBV2 and TRBJ1-4; D possibly corresponds to TRBD1 (6 bases). Trimming removed 3 bases at V and 0 bases at J, with 20 bases between. The CDR3 has 19 residues. Germline V gene lookup returns CDR1 SNHLY and CDR2 FYNNEI. CDR3 region: CASSEPGTRRGTTNEKLFF. CDR3 nucleotides: TGTGCCAGCAGTGAGCCTGGGACACGCCGAGGAACAACTAATGAAAAACTGTTTTTT.

This clonotype occurred a few times. This chain joins TRBV11-2 and TRBJ2-1; TRBD2 agrees at 12 bases. The CDR3 length is 14 residues. CDR1 and CDR2 (germline): SGHAT, FQNNGV. V shed 4 bases, J shed 8 bases, and the junction held 3 bases outside the gene matches. The CDR3 region has the DNA TGTGCCAGCAGCTCTACTAGCGGGGGGCATGAGCAGTTCTTC. This codes for CASSSTSGGHEQFF.

The rearrangement uses TRBV29-1 and TRBJ1-1; tentative D call: TRBD1 (5 bases). Per the germline V gene, CDR1 is SQVTM and CDR2 is ANQGSEA. CDR3 length: 14 amino acids. The V end lost 2 bases, the J end lost 4 bases, and 14 bases lay between the germline ends. CDR3 nucleotides: TGCAGCGTTGAATGGGGCGGGGTGAGCACTGAAGCTTTCTTT. Translated: CSVEWGGVSTEAFF.

This clonotype came up a few times. The chain recombines TRBV7-6 with TRBJ2-2, with 12 nucleotides matching TRBD2. Germline V gene data show CDR1 as SGHVS and CDR2 as FNYEAQ. The V gene end was trimmed by 0 bases and the J gene end by 6 bases; junction bases not matched to a gene: 2. This CDR3 has 16 residues. CDR3 region: CASSLATSGGAGELFF. The CDR3 DNA reads as TGTGCCAGCAGCTTAGCGACTAGCGGGGGTGCCGGGGAGCTGTTTTTT.

This clonotype occurred a few times. This chain links TRBV28 with TRBJ2-4; D is uncertain. CDR3 length: 15 residues. The V and J ends lost 8 bases and 0 bases respectively, with 14 bases between them. Germline values: CDR1 MDHEN, CDR2 SYDVKM. The CDR3 is CASAHRDLAKNIQYF. CDR3 nucleotides: TGTGCCAGCGCCCACAGAGACCTAGCCAAAAACATTCAGTACTTC.

This sequence joins TRBV28 and TRBJ2-4, with a weak D call TRBD1 (5 bases). The V and J ends lost 5 bases and 2 bases respectively, with 16 bases between them. This CDR3 contains 16 residues. Germline V CDR1 and CDR2: MDHEN, SYDVKM. In DNA form, the CDR3 reads TGTGCCAGCAGTCCCGCCGGCAGGGCCTCCAAAAACATTCAGTACTTC. It encodes CASSPAGRASKNIQYF. Drawing the rest from reference TRBV28 and TRBJ2-4, the complete variable domain is DVKVTQSSRYLVKRTGEKVFLECVQDMDHENMFWYRQDPGLGLRLIYFSYDVKMKEKGDIPEGYSVSREKKERFSLILESASTNQTSMYLCASSPAGRASKNIQYFGAGTRLSVL.

This clonotype was picked up a small number of times. The J gene is TRBJ2-5, the V gene TRBV28; D gene unclear. V was pared by 6 bases and J by 5 bases, with 16 bases between. CDR3 length equals 14 residues. Germline CDR1 MDHEN, CDR2 SYDVKM. In DNA form, the CDR3 reads TGTGCCAGCAGAGCCCGACCCGCCGGGGAGACCCAGTACTTC. Translated, it gives CASRARPAGETQYF. Complete variable domain (other parts from reference TRBV28 and TRBJ2-5): DVKVTQSSRYLVKRTGEKVFLECVQDMDHENMFWYRQDPGLGLRLIYFSYDVKMKEKGDIPEGYSVSREKKERFSLILESASTNQTSMYLCASRARPAGETQYFGPGTRLLVL.

The chain has TRBV7-3 and TRBJ2-3; 15 nucleotides match TRBD2. The length of the CDR3 is 18 residues. The germline V gene has CDR1 SGHTA and CDR2 FQGTGA. Germline trimming cut 8 bases from V and 3 bases from J; bases unmatched to any gene: 12. In nucleotides, the CDR3 is TGTGCCAGCTGTTTGCCCGGACTAGCGGGGGGGCCGACAGATACGCAGTATTTT. This codes for CASCLPGLAGGPTDTQYF.

This chain uses TRBV24-1 with TRBJ2-6, with TRBD2 as a possible D gene (6 bases). CDR1 and CDR2 (germline): KGHDR, SFDVKD. The CDR3 has 13 amino acids. Between the trimmed V and J ends, which lost 9 bases and 1 base, there was a span of 6 bases. In DNA form, the CDR3 reads TGTGCCACCGCGGGATCTGGGGCCAACGTCCTGACTTTC. Its translation: CATAGSGANVLTF.

This clonotype has only a few counts. The chain combines TRBV28 with TRBJ2-2, with unresolved D. The CDR3 extends over 14 amino acids. V was trimmed by 1 base and J by 8 bases, leaving 11 bases between them. CDR1 and CDR2 (germline): MDHEN, SYDVKM. The CDR3 bases are TGTGCCAGCAGTTTATTTGGACCCTTGGGGGAGCTGTTTTTT. This sequence encodes CASSLFGPLGELFF.

The chain employs TRBV7-2 and TRBJ2-1; 9 nucleotides match TRBD2. CDR1 SGHTA and CDR2 FQGNSA come from the germline V gene. The CDR3 consists of 14 residues. The ends lost 1 base at V and 6 bases at J; junction bases unmatched: 1. The CDR3 sequence: CASSLGGGVNEQFF. Written as DNA, the CDR3 is TGTGCCAGCAGCTTAGGCGGGGGGGTCAATGAGCAGTTCTTC.

This clonotype was counted between two and nine times. The chain is built from TRBV4-1 and TRBJ2-7; TRBD1 aligns across 11 bases. After removal of 3 bases from V and 4 bases from J, the junction contained 14 bases not matched to a gene. The length of the CDR3 is 18 residues. Germline V gene sequence: CDR1 MGHRA, CDR2 YSYEKL. The CDR3 DNA sequence: TGCGCCAGCAGCCAGGGACAGGGGGTCGGAGTCTCAGGTTACGAGCAGTACTTC. The encoded protein is CASSQGQGVGVSGYEQYF.

CDR3 protein: CAIRGTGNTEAFF. In DNA, the CDR3 is TGTGCCATCAGAGGTACGGGGAACACTGAAGCTTTCTTT. This chain joins TRBV10-3 and TRBJ1-1; D call uncertain. This CDR3 is built from 13 residues. CDR1 and CDR2 from the germline V gene are ENHRY and SYGVKD. Trimming cost V 6 bases and J 1 base, with 9 bases left between them.

This clonotype was counted a few times. The rearrangement links TRBV2 to TRBJ1-2; 7 nucleotides agree with TRBD1. The V gene end was trimmed by 5 bases and the J gene end by 3 bases; junction bases not matched to a gene: 6. Germline V lookup: CDR1 SNHLY, CDR2 FYNNEI. The length of the CDR3 is 14 residues. The CDR3 DNA is TGTGCCAGCAGTACCGGACAGGCGGACTATGGCTACACCTTC. Translated, it gives CASSTGQADYGYTF.

This clonotype was detected many times. The chain couples TRBV5-1 to TRBJ2-1; D is undetermined. Germline CDR1 SGHRS, CDR2 YFSETQ. The V and J ends lost 4 bases and 7 bases respectively, with 12 bases between them. CDR3 length: 13 residues. The CDR3 nucleotides are TGCGCCAGCAGCGCACTCAGATGGAATGAGCAGTTCTTC. Translation gives CASSALRWNEQFF.

This clonotype was recorded a few times. This chain uses TRBV5-1 with TRBJ1-5; a possible D gene is TRBD1 (6 bases). Trimming stripped 4 bases from V and 2 bases from J, with 13 bases between. The CDR3 is made up of 15 amino acids. CDR1 is SGHRS and CDR2 is YFSETQ in the germline V gene. The CDR3 DNA follows: TGCGCCAGCAGCCTACAGGGCGAGGGCAATCAGCCCCAGCATTTT. It encodes CASSLQGEGNQPQHF. Combining the CDR3 with reference TRBV5-1 and TRBJ1-5 gives the whole variable domain KAGVTQTPRYLIKTRGQQVTLSCSPISGHRSVSWYQQTPGQGLQFLFEYFSETQRNKGNFPGRFSGRQFSNSRSEMNVSTLELGDSALYLCASSLQGEGNQPQHFGDGTRLSIL.

The chain joins TRBV20-1 to TRBJ2-1; D gene uncertain. From germline, CDR1 is DFQATT and CDR2 SNEGSKA (reference sequence). Deletions cut 0 bases from V and 7 bases from J, with 19 bases between. There are 16 residues in the CDR3. This CDR3 is CSARDPGGPLRNEQFF. CDR3 in DNA: TGCAGTGCTAGAGATCCTGGCGGCCCTCTAAGGAATGAGCAGTTCTTC.

V and J are TRBV6-2 or TRBV6-3 and TRBJ2-1, with TRBD2 matching 7 bases. The ends lost 6 bases at V and 3 bases at J; junction bases unmatched: 8. CDR3 length: 15 residues. CDR1 is MNHEY, CDR2 SVGEGT, per germline. This CDR3 reads CASRFLRGVYNEQFF. CDR3 bases: TGTGCCAGCAGGTTTTTACGGGGGGTCTACAATGAGCAGTTCTTC.

This chain joins TRBV5-1 and TRBJ2-1; no clear D. The V end was cut by 0 bases, the J end by 7 bases, with 11 bases between. Germline values: CDR1 SGHRS, CDR2 YFSETQ. The length of the CDR3 is 14 residues. The chain's CDR3 is CASSLAGNMNEQFF. For the CDR3, the DNA is TGCGCCAGCAGCTTGGCTGGGAACATGAATGAGCAGTTCTTC.

The chain recombines TRBV12-3 or TRBV12-4 with TRBJ2-7, with 12 bases identical to TRBD2. CDR3 length equals 17 residues. The trim removed 5 bases at V and 5 bases at J, leaving 13 bases unmatched. CDR3 loop: CASSTLAGGPVSHEQYF. CDR3 DNA sequence: TGTGCCAGCAGTACTCTAGCGGGAGGGCCAGTTTCACACGAGCAGTACTTC.

This clonotype turned up a few times. This chain uses TRBV18 with TRBJ1-3, with unresolved D. Germline V gene lookup returns CDR1 KGHSH and CDR2 LQKENI. The CDR3 contains 14 residues. The V gene lost 5 bases and the J gene lost 0 bases, with 8 bases spanning the gap. The CDR3 sequence is CASSTTDSGNTIYF. The CDR3 bases are TGTGCCAGCTCAACTACAGACTCTGGAAACACCATATATTTT.

There are a few counts of this clonotype. This chain joins TRBV6-1 and TRBJ2-1, with 9 bases that match TRBD2. This CDR3 comprises 16 residues. Germline loops: CDR1 MNHNS, CDR2 SASEGT. J lost 2 bases, V lost 3 bases, and 5 bases had no gene match. Written as DNA, the CDR3 is TGTGCCAGCAGTGATCACGCGGGGGGGCCCTACAATGAGCAGTTCTTC. Amino acid sequence: CASSDHAGGPYNEQFF.

The chain uses TRBV6-5 and TRBJ2-1; 11 bases fit TRBD1. The CDR3 totals 15 residues. Trimming cost V 8 bases and J 4 bases; bases outside gene matches: 7. Per the germline V gene, CDR1 is MNHEY and CDR2 is SVGAGI. The CDR3 nucleotides read TGTGCCAGCGGTTCCGGGACAGGGGGTTACAATGAGCAGTTCTTC. Translation: CASGSGTGGYNEQFF.

There are many counts of this clonotype. This chain uses TRBV12-3 or TRBV12-4 with TRBJ2-1; TRBD2 matches 8 bases. V shed 7 bases, J shed 7 bases, and the junction held 9 bases outside the gene matches. This CDR3 spans 14 amino acids. The CDR3 here is CASKKREPGNEQFF. CDR3 in DNA: TGTGCCAGCAAAAAGCGGGAGCCCGGGAATGAGCAGTTCTTC.

The CDR3 nucleotides read TGTGCCAGCAGTTGGGGCACCTACGAGCAGTACTTC. This translates into CASSWGTYEQYF. The chain uses TRBV12-3 or TRBV12-4 and TRBJ2-7; the D gene is possibly TRBD1 (5 bases). The CDR3 is made up of 12 amino acids. The germline V and J ends were trimmed by 4 bases and 2 bases, with 6 bases remaining between them.

This clonotype came up many times. The genes are TRBV27 and TRBJ2-2; unclear D gene. CDR3 size: 11 residues. With 9 bases removed from V and 5 bases from J, the gap between germline ends came to 7 bases. Per the germline V gene, CDR1 is MNHEY and CDR2 is SMNVEV (reference sequence). The CDR3 DNA reads TGTGCCAGAAAGGGAACCGGGGAGCTGTTTTTT. Its protein is CARKGTGELFF.